The 31 T cell receptor beta chains below were found in one sample sequenced in a study of graft-versus-host responses after intestinal transplantation. Libraries were prepared by immunoSEQ multiplex PCR; TCRdb keeps only in-frame clonotypes and omits some of them. Counted here are more than 85,000 clones, 80% to 95% occurring once; the ten biggest clones make up over 0.06%. These receptors' targets are unknown. Sample: unstimulated CD8+ T cells sorted from spleen or lymph node cells, taken before transplant. These receptors were obtained from a human donor who was the organ donor for an intestinal transplant.

The rearrangement uses TRBV12-1 and TRBJ2-5; the table assigns TRBD1, which was not confirmed against the DNA. TRBV12-1 is a pseudogene locus. This CDR3 comprises 17 residues. CDR3: CASSLGGDRGPEETQYF. CDR3 DNA: TGTGCCAGCAGCTTGGGGGGGGACAGGGGGCCGGAAGAGACCCAGTACTTC.

The V call is TRBV6-1, the J call TRBJ1-5; D uncertain. V gave up 8 bases and J gave up 0 bases, with 14 bases separating them. Germline CDR1 MNHNS, CDR2 SASEGT. This CDR3 contains 15 residues. The CDR3 is CASRRTGNSNQPQHF. CDR3 nucleotide sequence: TGTGCCAGCCGGAGAACGGGGAATAGCAATCAGCCCCAGCATTTT.

The J gene is TRBJ1-3, the V gene TRBV5-5; tentative D call: TRBD1 (5 bases). The germline V and J ends were trimmed by 7 bases and 4 bases, with 12 bases remaining between them. The CDR3 spans 13 residues. Germline V gene data show CDR1 as SGHKS and CDR2 as YYEKEE (reference sequence). DNA for the CDR3: TGTGCCAGCGGTCCAGGGCCGGGAAACACCATATATTTT. This sequence encodes CASGPGPGNTIYF.

The chain is built from TRBV9 and TRBJ2-7; tentatively, D is TRBD2 (5 bases). Trimming pared 1 base from V and 7 bases from J, leaving 18 bases between. CDR1 SGDLS and CDR2 YYNGEE come from the germline V gene. CDR3 length: 15 residues. The CDR3 reads CASSVRRRRSGEQYF. CDR3 coding DNA: TGTGCCAGCAGCGTACGGAGGCGTCGTTCGGGTGAGCAGTACTTC.

The rearrangement uses TRBV19 and TRBJ1-1; D perhaps matches TRBD1 (6 bases). The CDR3 is 13 residues long. V lost 6 bases to trimming and J lost 1 base, with 9 bases between them. Germline assignment: CDR1 LNHDA and CDR2 SQIVND (reference sequence). This chain's CDR3 is CASRDSGNTEAFF. The DNA of the CDR3 is TGTGCCAGTAGGGACAGCGGGAACACTGAAGCTTTCTTT.

The chain joins TRBV28 to TRBJ2-7; D gene uncertain. V lost 7 bases to trimming and J lost 3 bases, with 13 bases between them. There are 13 residues in the CDR3. CDR1 is MDHEN, CDR2 SYDVKM, per germline. CDR3 loop: CASKSLQDYEQYF. In DNA, the CDR3 is TGTGCCAGCAAGAGCCTTCAGGACTACGAGCAGTACTTC.

J is TRBJ2-5 and V is TRBV6-5, with D possibly being TRBD2 (5 bases). This CDR3 is 15 amino acids long. Trimming removed 5 bases at V and 3 bases at J, with 16 bases between. Germline V CDR1 and CDR2: MNHEY, SVGAGI. CDR3 amino acids: CASSPETIPKETQYF. The CDR3 DNA follows: TGTGCCAGCAGTCCCGAGACTATTCCTAAAGAGACCCAGTACTTC.

This chain links TRBV4-1 with TRBJ2-1; a possible D gene is TRBD2 (6 bases). Germline CDR1 MGHRA, CDR2 YSYEKL. The CDR3 loop spans 15 amino acids. The ends were cut back, 0 bases at V and 5 bases at J, with 11 bases in the middle. In nucleotides, the CDR3 is TGCGCCAGCAGCCAAGATCAAGGAGGGGACAATGAGCAGTTCTTC. This translates into CASSQDQGGDNEQFF.

The rearrangement links TRBV7-9 to TRBJ2-1, with 7 bases lining up with TRBD2. The ends lost 0 bases at V and 4 bases at J; junction bases unmatched: 3. The germline CDR1 and CDR2 sequences are SEHNR and FQNEAQ (reference sequence). The CDR3 extends over 15 amino acids. The chain's CDR3 is CASSLASSGYNEQFF. The DNA of the CDR3 is TGTGCCAGCAGCTTAGCGTCTAGCGGATACAATGAGCAGTTCTTC.

The chain links TRBV7-3 to TRBJ2-1, with 10 positions matching TRBD2. In germline, CDR1 is SGHTA, CDR2 FQGTGA. The CDR3 consists of 15 residues. V lost 4 bases, J lost 7 bases, and 7 bases stayed unmatched. The CDR3 reads CASSYTGTSANEQFF. For the CDR3, the DNA is TGTGCCAGCAGCTACACCGGGACTAGCGCGAATGAGCAGTTCTTC.

This chain links TRBV11-2 with TRBJ2-7; no clear D gene. This CDR3 is 14 amino acids long. V lost 0 bases and J lost 4, with 10 bases in between. The germline V gene has CDR1 SGHAT and CDR2 FQNNGV. CDR3 in amino acids: CASSLEAYRYEQYF. CDR3 coding DNA: TGTGCCAGCAGCTTAGAGGCATATCGTTACGAGCAGTACTTC.

This chain connects TRBV7-6 to TRBJ2-1; the D gene is possibly TRBD2 (5 bases). V was pared by 0 bases and J by 5 bases, with 14 bases between. The CDR3 totals 16 residues. Germline V gene sequence: CDR1 SGHVS, CDR2 FNYEAQ. The CDR3 DNA sequence: TGTGCCAGCAGCTTAGCGGCCAGCGGCGACCACAATGAGCAGTTCTTC. Translation gives CASSLAASGDHNEQFF. Supplemented by reference TRBV7-6 and TRBJ2-1, the full variable domain reads GAGVSQSPRYKVTKRGQDVALRCDPISGHVSLYWYRQALGQGPEFLTYFNYEAQQDKSGLPNDRFSAERPEGSISTLTIQRTEQRDSAMYRCASSLAASGDHNEQFFGPGTRLTVL.

The chain is built from TRBV5-1 and TRBJ2-3, with TRBD2 matching over 7 bases. Looked up from germline, CDR1 is SGHRS and CDR2 is YFSETQ. The CDR3 loop spans 16 amino acids. Losses at the gene ends were 1 base for V and 1 base for J; bases not matched to a gene: 6. This chain's CDR3 is CASSLYGGGRTDTQYF. The CDR3 nucleotides are TGCGCCAGCAGCTTGTATGGGGGAGGGCGCACAGATACGCAGTATTTT.

The chain is built from TRBV7-9 and TRBJ2-3; TRBD2 matches at 9 bases. Trimming at V came to 5 bases and at J to 2 bases, leaving 5 bases not matched to a gene. The CDR3 totals 15 residues. The germline V gene has CDR1 SEHNR and CDR2 FQNEAQ (reference sequence). CDR3 loop: CASSQTSGHTDTQYF. CDR3 nucleotide sequence: TGTGCCAGCAGCCAGACTAGCGGACACACAGATACGCAGTATTTT.

CDR3 in DNA: TGTGCCAGCAGTGGACCGGGACTAGCTTCTAGGCTCATCTCCTTCTACGAGCAGTACTTC. Protein product: CASSGPGLASRLISFYEQYF. The rearrangement links TRBV6-1 to TRBJ2-7; 9 bases fit TRBD2. CDR1 and CDR2 (germline): MNHNS, SASEGT. The length of the CDR3 is 20 residues. With V trimmed by 4 bases and J by 3 bases, 22 bases remained unmatched.

This clone was seen just once. The chain combines TRBV9 with TRBJ1-1, with D unresolved. The length of the CDR3 is 14 residues. The ends were cut back, 0 bases at V and 0 bases at J, with 6 bases in the middle. Germline V gene sequence: CDR1 SGDLS, CDR2 YYNGEE. The CDR3 DNA reads as TGTGCCAGCAGCGTAGATCCGGTGAACACTGAAGCTTTCTTT. Its protein product is CASSVDPVNTEAFF.

The chain is built from TRBV5-4 and TRBJ1-1; D unresolved. This CDR3 region has 12 residues. The germline V gene encodes CDR1 SGHNT and CDR2 YYREEE (reference sequence). V shed 0 bases and J shed 11 bases, with 11 bases lying between them. The CDR3 region is CASSLGGPDAFF. DNA of the CDR3: TGTGCCAGCAGCTTGGGTGGGCCGGATGCTTTCTTT.

This sequence joins TRBV15 and TRBJ1-5, with D tentatively TRBD1 (6 bases). CDR1 and CDR2 (germline): LNHNV, YYDKDF (reference sequence). This CDR3 is built from 14 residues. V was clipped by 8 bases and J by 4 bases, with 15 bases between them. CDR3: CATYRTEQNQPQHF. DNA of the CDR3: TGTGCCACCTACCGGACAGAACAAAATCAGCCCCAGCATTTT.

The chain has TRBV4-1 and TRBJ2-3; D unclear. Germline lookup yields CDR1 MGHRA and CDR2 YSYEKL. Between the trimmed V and J ends, which lost 1 base and 4 bases, there was a span of 9 bases. The CDR3 totals 14 residues. The CDR3 sequence: CASSQASTADTQYF. CDR3 coding DNA: TGCGCCAGCAGCCAAGCGTCTACCGCAGATACGCAGTATTTT.

The chain recombines TRBV7-9 with TRBJ2-3; D is undetermined. The CDR3 runs to 12 residues. Trimming took 5 bases from V and 6 from J, leaving 9 bases between them. The germline gives CDR1 SEHNR, CDR2 FQNEAQ (reference sequence). This chain's CDR3 is CASSISRDTQYF. CDR3 bases: TGTGCCAGCAGCATCTCCCGGGATACGCAGTATTTT.

The chain has TRBV14 and TRBJ2-1; 8 positions agree with TRBD2. The germline CDR1 and CDR2 sequences are SGHDN and FVKESK. The J segment lost 6 bases and the V segment lost 1 base, leaving 17 bases of the junction unmatched. The CDR3 totals 19 residues. The CDR3 coding sequence is TGTGCCAGCAGCCAAGTCCGGGGGCGGGAGTCGAGCGGGGGCAATGAGCAGTTCTTC. This codes for CASSQVRGRESSGGNEQFF. Full variable domain (remainder filled in from reference TRBV14 and TRBJ2-1): EAGVTQFPSHSVIEKGQTVTLRCDPISGHDNLYWYRRVMGKEIKFLLHFVKESKQDESGMPNNRFLAERTGGTYSTLKVQPAELEDSGVYFCASSQVRGRESSGGNEQFFGPGTRLTVL.

In DNA, the CDR3 is TGTGCCTGGACCTGGGCTAGCGGGATGGATACGCAGTATTTT. Translating it yields CAWTWASGMDTQYF. This sequence joins TRBV30 and TRBJ2-3; 9 bases agree with TRBD2. The trim removed 4 bases at V and 6 bases at J, leaving 8 bases unmatched. The CDR3 covers 14 residues. Germline V lookup: CDR1 GTSNPN, CDR2 SVGIG (reference sequence).

The V call is TRBV7-3, the J call TRBJ1-1; weak D call: TRBD1 (6 bases). Trimming left V 1 base short and J 2 bases short, with 11 bases between. The germline CDR1 and CDR2 sequences are SGHTA and FQGTGA. This CDR3 has 15 residues. The CDR3, as DNA: TGTGCCAGCAGCTTAAGTCCGGGACACAACACTGAAGCTTTCTTT. It encodes CASSLSPGHNTEAFF.

DNA of the CDR3: TGTGCCAGCAGTCCGACTAGTGAGGGTGGTTTGGAGACCCAGTACTTC. It specifies CASSPTSEGGLETQYF. V is TRBV27 and J is TRBJ2-5, with TRBD2 as a possible D gene (6 bases). The germline V gene encodes CDR1 MNHEY and CDR2 SMNVEV (reference sequence). V lost 5 bases to trimming and J lost 5 bases, with 21 bases between them. The CDR3 spans 16 residues.

This chain links TRBV11-2 with TRBJ2-7; maybe TRBD2 (5 bases). With 2 bases removed from V and 7 bases from J, the gap between germline ends came to 27 bases. Germline V CDR1 and CDR2: SGHAT, FQNNGV. The CDR3 runs 18 residues. The CDR3 spells CASSLLSVGLTDRGEQYF. The CDR3 DNA reads TGTGCCAGCAGCTTATTGTCAGTCGGGTTGACGGACCGAGGGGAGCAGTACTTC.

V usage is TRBV29-1 and J usage is TRBJ2-3; 8 bases align to TRBD1. The V gene's germline CDR1 is SQVTM and CDR2 ANQGSEA. This CDR3 comprises 15 residues. Trimming removed 7 bases from V and 4 bases from J; junction bases left unmatched: 13. The CDR3 nucleotides read TGCAGCGGCCACATCAGGCAGGGGGCATCAGATACGCAGTATTTT. The encoded protein is CSGHIRQGASDTQYF.

V gene TRBV28 combines with J gene TRBJ1-5; 7 bases are shared with TRBD1. V shed 3 bases, J shed 5 bases, and the junction held 16 bases outside the gene matches. The CDR3 runs to 18 residues. Germline CDR1 MDHEN, CDR2 SYDVKM. CDR3 DNA: TGTGCCAGCAGTTTTAGCGTTGGGACAGCGGACTTAGATCAGCCCCAGCATTTT. As protein: CASSFSVGTADLDQPQHF.

The genes are TRBV23-1 and TRBJ2-7; D gene uncertain. TRBV23-1 is an open reading frame whose function is uncertain. Trimming pared 5 bases from V and 0 bases from J, leaving 8 bases between. The CDR3 totals 13 residues. CDR3 sequence: CASSTKFSYEQYF. CDR3 bases: TGCGCCAGCAGTACAAAGTTCTCCTACGAGCAGTACTTC.

The V and J genes are TRBV27 and TRBJ2-3, with TRBD2 matching over 7 bases. The CDR3 covers 14 residues. V was pared by 7 bases and J by 2 bases, with 6 bases of the junction left unmatched. In germline, CDR1 is MNHEY, CDR2 SMNVEV (reference sequence). In DNA, the CDR3 is TGTGCCAGCAAGGGAGGGCCTAACACAGATACGCAGTATTTT. As protein: CASKGGPNTDTQYF.

The rearrangement links TRBV5-4 to TRBJ2-7, with 10 bases that match TRBD2. Trimming cost V 0 bases and J 4 bases; bases outside gene matches: 10. There are 17 residues in the CDR3. Germline lookup yields CDR1 SGHNT and CDR2 YYREEE (reference sequence). Here the CDR3 reads CASSLGLQREGTYEQYF. CDR3 nucleotides: TGTGCCAGCAGCTTGGGCCTACAGCGGGAGGGAACTTACGAGCAGTACTTC.

The V and J genes are TRBV4-1 and TRBJ2-3, with D possibly being TRBD2 (7 bases). The germline V and J ends were trimmed by 1 base and 2 bases, with 13 bases remaining between them. This CDR3 is 16 amino acids long. Germline lookup yields CDR1 MGHRA and CDR2 YSYEKL. CDR3 protein: CASSQGEGGLTDTQYF. DNA of the CDR3: TGCGCCAGCAGCCAAGGGGAGGGGGGCCTCACAGATACGCAGTATTTT.